Below are 3 T cell receptor beta chains sequenced from a single sample in a study of lymphopenia after photon versus proton radiotherapy. TCRdb keeps only in-frame clones here, not all; method: immunoSEQ multiplex PCR. The table shows over 20,000 clones, with 80% to 90% occurring only once. This specimen consisted of peripheral blood, obtained from a patient treated with proton-based radiotherapy. The source of these receptors is a man at least 80 years old with esophageal cancer.

This clone was counted only a few times. This chain uses TRBV30 with TRBJ2-5; the D gene is possibly TRBD1 (7 bases). V dropped 4 bases and J dropped 1 base, with 19 bases sitting between them. CDR1 and CDR2 (germline): GTSNPN, SVGIG (reference sequence). The CDR3 sequence is 16 residues long. CDR3 protein: CAWTNPQGGRQETQYF. CDR3 in DNA: TGTGCCTGGACCAATCCCCAGGGGGGACGCCAAGAGACCCAGTACTTC.

The chain joins TRBV18 to TRBJ1-2; maybe TRBD1 (6 bases). V was clipped by 6 bases and J by 6 bases, with 14 bases between them. The CDR3 is 13 residues long. Germline V gene lookup returns CDR1 KGHSH and CDR2 LQKENI. The CDR3 protein is CASSVSRGDGYTF. CDR3 in DNA: TGTGCCAGCTCGGTTTCCAGGGGTGATGGCTACACCTTC.

The V and J genes are TRBV7-9 and TRBJ1-2, with 10 bases lining up with TRBD1. With V trimmed by 0 bases and J by 9 bases, 4 bases remained unmatched. CDR1 and CDR2 from the germline V gene are SEHNR and FQNEAQ (reference sequence). The CDR3 has 14 residues. CDR3 sequence (DNA): TGTGCCAGCAGCTTAGCAGGGACAGGGGTGAGCTACACCTTC. This sequence encodes CASSLAGTGVSYTF.